This is a list of T cell receptor beta chains from one sample in a study of CD4 T cell repertoires in COVID-19. This table comes from immunoSEQ multiplex PCR, and its TCRdb copy is limited to in-frame clones, with some not included. Among 65,000 to 95,000 clones listed, around four fifths were seen once. Sequences were derived from CD4+ T cells from peripheral blood, sampled after recovery from COVID-19. The receptors were gathered from a human donor who had COVID-19. The CDR3 runs from the conserved cysteine through the conserved F or W. The D gene is left open where the match is weak. Only some rows state a clone size, as once, few, many or a class for expanded clones.

d_gene: TRBD1
v_gene: TRBV10-2
len: 16
abundance: .
j_gene: TRBJ2-1
CDR3nt: TGCGCCAGCAGCATCCCGGGACAGCAAAGGGAGAATGAGCAGTTCTTC
CDR3aa: CASSIPGQQRENEQFF

d_gene: .
v_gene: TRBV12-3/TRBV12-4
len: 10
abundance: .
j_gene: TRBJ1-4
CDR3nt: TGTGCCAGCAGTTCTCTAAAACTGTTTTTT
CDR3aa: CASSSLKLFF

d_gene: .
v_gene: TRBV10-3
len: 15
abundance: .
j_gene: TRBJ1-5
CDR3nt: TGTGCCATCAGTGATTCGGGGGGTGGAAATCAGCCCCAGCATTTT
CDR3aa: CAISDSGGGNQPQHF

d_gene: .
v_gene: TRBV7-9
len: 16
abundance: .
j_gene: TRBJ1-1
CDR3nt: TGTGCCAGCAGCTTAGGGTATCCACAGGGTAACACTGAAGCTTTCTTT
CDR3aa: CASSLGYPQGNTEAFF

d_gene: .
v_gene: TRBV7-7
len: 13
abundance: .
j_gene: TRBJ1-5
CDR3nt: TGTGCCAGCAGCTTAGCGGAGGGCCAGCCCCAGCATTTT
CDR3aa: CASSLAEGQPQHF

d_gene: .
v_gene: TRBV3-1/TRBV3-2
len: 15
abundance: few
j_gene: TRBJ1-2
CDR3nt: TGTGCCAGCAGCCAAGGCTGGAGCAGGGAGACCGGGGAAACCTTC
CDR3aa: CASSQGWSRETGETF

d_gene: TRBD2
v_gene: TRBV29-1
len: 16
abundance: .
j_gene: TRBJ2-2
CDR3nt: TGCAGCGTTGATGGGACTAGCGGGAGGGCCAGCGGGGAGCTGTTTTTT
CDR3aa: CSVDGTSGRASGELFF

d_gene: .
v_gene: TRBV19
len: 16
abundance: once
j_gene: TRBJ1-4
CDR3nt: TGTGCCAGTAGTCCAAGGACAGCCGCAACTAATGAAAAACTGTTTTTT
CDR3aa: CASSPRTAATNEKLFF

d_gene: .
v_gene: TRBV29-1
len: 13
abundance: .
j_gene: TRBJ1-1
CDR3nt: TGCAGCGTTGAACTTGGAGGGAACACTGAAGCTTTCTTT
CDR3aa: CSVELGGNTEAFF

d_gene: .
v_gene: TRBV7-6
len: 13
abundance: few
j_gene: TRBJ1-5
CDR3nt: TGTGCCAGCAGCTTAGCAGAGGAGCAGCCCCAGCATTTT
CDR3aa: CASSLAEEQPQHF

d_gene: .
v_gene: TRBV3-1/TRBV3-2
len: 18
abundance: .
j_gene: TRBJ1-3
CDR3nt: TGTGCCAGCAGCCTGGGTGTAAGTCGGACGGCCGGGCGAAACACCATATATTTT
CDR3aa: CASSLGVSRTAGRNTIYF

d_gene: TRBD1
v_gene: TRBV11-2
len: 13
abundance: once
j_gene: TRBJ1-1
CDR3nt: TGTGCCAGCAGCTTAGTCGACAGGGCGGGAGCTTTCTTT
CDR3aa: CASSLVDRAGAFF

d_gene: .
v_gene: TRBV18
len: 14
abundance: .
j_gene: TRBJ2-3
CDR3nt: TGTGCCAGCTCACCGGACCAAGGGACAGATACGCAGTATTTT
CDR3aa: CASSPDQGTDTQYF

d_gene: .
v_gene: TRBV7-2
len: 15
abundance: .
j_gene: TRBJ2-7
CDR3nt: TGTGCCAGCAGCTTAGCGGGCAGTGACTCCTACGAGCAGTACTTC
CDR3aa: CASSLAGSDSYEQYF

d_gene: .
v_gene: TRBV18
len: 13
abundance: once
j_gene: TRBJ2-7
CDR3nt: TGTGCCAGCTCACCCGAACAGTACTACGAGCAGTACTTC
CDR3aa: CASSPEQYYEQYF

d_gene: .
v_gene: TRBV2
len: 14
abundance: .
j_gene: TRBJ2-1
CDR3nt: TGTGCCAGCACCGTTAGGTGGGGGGCGGATGAGCAGTTCTTC
CDR3aa: CASTVRWGADEQFF

d_gene: .
v_gene: TRBV19
len: 16
abundance: .
j_gene: TRBJ1-5
CDR3nt: TGTGCCAGTAGTATGGAACCGATTTATAGCAATCAGCCCCAGCATTTT
CDR3aa: CASSMEPIYSNQPQHF

d_gene: TRBD1
v_gene: TRBV29-1
len: 16
abundance: .
j_gene: TRBJ2-1
CDR3nt: TGCAGCGGAGGACAGGGGGTCTCGGCGTCCTACAATGAGCAGTTCTTC
CDR3aa: CSGGQGVSASYNEQFF

d_gene: TRBD1
v_gene: TRBV6-4
len: 14
abundance: once
j_gene: TRBJ2-5
CDR3nt: TGTGCCAGCAGTGAGCCCAGGGACAGAGAGACCCAGTACTTC
CDR3aa: CASSEPRDRETQYF

d_gene: TRBD2
v_gene: TRBV7-2
len: 16
abundance: .
j_gene: TRBJ2-7
CDR3nt: TGTGCCAGCAGATCCAGACTAGCGGGAGGGGACTACGAGCAGTACTTC
CDR3aa: CASRSRLAGGDYEQYF

d_gene: .
v_gene: TRBV18
len: 13
abundance: .
j_gene: TRBJ2-7
CDR3nt: TGTGCCAGCTCACCTGGGACGGCCTACGAGCAGTACTTC
CDR3aa: CASSPGTAYEQYF

d_gene: .
v_gene: TRBV6-2/TRBV6-3
len: 11
abundance: .
j_gene: TRBJ2-3
CDR3nt: TGTGCCAGCAGTAGAAGGGATACGCAGTATTTT
CDR3aa: CASSRRDTQYF

d_gene: TRBD2
v_gene: TRBV7-2
len: 15
abundance: .
j_gene: TRBJ2-2
CDR3nt: TGTGCCAGCAGCTCGACTAGCGGATCTATCGGGGAGCTGTTTTTT
CDR3aa: CASSSTSGSIGELFF

d_gene: .
v_gene: TRBV19
len: 14
abundance: .
j_gene: TRBJ2-3
CDR3nt: TGTGCCAGTAGTCTGGGCATGACCACAGATACGCAGTATTTT
CDR3aa: CASSLGMTTDTQYF

d_gene: TRBD2
v_gene: TRBV19
len: 17
abundance: .
j_gene: TRBJ2-1
CDR3nt: TGTGCCAGTAGTATAGATTGGTTTGGGGGGGTCCGCAATGAGCAGTTCTTC
CDR3aa: CASSIDWFGGVRNEQFF

d_gene: TRBD2
v_gene: TRBV11-3
len: 16
abundance: .
j_gene: TRBJ2-2
CDR3nt: TGTGCCAGCAGCTTAGACGGGGGGGCCGACACCGGGGAGCTGTTTTTT
CDR3aa: CASSLDGGADTGELFF

d_gene: TRBD1
v_gene: TRBV28
len: 16
abundance: .
j_gene: TRBJ1-2
CDR3nt: TGTGCCAGCAGTTCCGGGACAGGGAAGGGTTGGGATGGCTACACCTTC
CDR3aa: CASSSGTGKGWDGYTF

d_gene: .
v_gene: TRBV19
len: 12
abundance: once
j_gene: TRBJ1-1
CDR3nt: TGTGCCAGTAGTAGGACTATGACTGAAGCTTTCTTT
CDR3aa: CASSRTMTEAFF

d_gene: TRBD2
v_gene: TRBV7-6
len: 15
abundance: .
j_gene: TRBJ2-1
CDR3nt: TGTGCCAGCAGCCTAGGACTAGCGGGATACAATGAGCAGTTCTTC
CDR3aa: CASSLGLAGYNEQFF

d_gene: .
v_gene: TRBV24-1
len: 13
abundance: .
j_gene: TRBJ2-3
CDR3nt: TGTGCCACCAGTCCGGTCCAGACAGATACGCAGTATTTT
CDR3aa: CATSPVQTDTQYF

d_gene: .
v_gene: TRBV18
len: 13
abundance: .
j_gene: TRBJ1-1
CDR3nt: TGTGCCAGCACCCGGGAGGGTTTCACTGAAGCTTTCTTT
CDR3aa: CASTREGFTEAFF

d_gene: .
v_gene: TRBV19
len: 15
abundance: .
j_gene: TRBJ1-4
CDR3nt: TGTGCCAGTAGCAGTTGGGGGTCAGTTAATGAAAAACTGTTTTTT
CDR3aa: CASSSWGSVNEKLFF

d_gene: .
v_gene: TRBV25-1
len: 14
abundance: .
j_gene: TRBJ1-1
CDR3nt: TGTGCCAGCAGTGAGTTTGGGGGCAGCCGTGAAGCTTTCTTT
CDR3aa: CASSEFGGSREAFF

d_gene: TRBD2
v_gene: TRBV29-1
len: 14
abundance: .
j_gene: TRBJ2-7
CDR3nt: TGCAGCGCCTCCCGGGGGGACGGACCCTACGAGCAGTACTTC
CDR3aa: CSASRGDGPYEQYF

d_gene: .
v_gene: TRBV6-6
len: 14
abundance: .
j_gene: TRBJ2-6
CDR3nt: TGTGCCAGCAGCCTTAGCTCTGGGGCCAACGTCCTGACTTTC
CDR3aa: CASSLSSGANVLTF